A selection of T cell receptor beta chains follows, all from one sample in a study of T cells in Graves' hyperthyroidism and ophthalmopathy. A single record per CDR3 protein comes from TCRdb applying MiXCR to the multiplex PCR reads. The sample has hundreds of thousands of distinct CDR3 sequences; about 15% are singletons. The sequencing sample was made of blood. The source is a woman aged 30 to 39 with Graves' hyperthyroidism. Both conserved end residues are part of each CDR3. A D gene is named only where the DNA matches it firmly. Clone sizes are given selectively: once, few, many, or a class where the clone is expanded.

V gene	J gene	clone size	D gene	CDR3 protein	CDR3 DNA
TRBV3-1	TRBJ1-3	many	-	CASSHDGRHLSGNTIYF	TGTGCCAGCAGCCACGATGGTAGACACCTCTCTGGAAACACCATATATTTT
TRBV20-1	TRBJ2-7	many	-	CSAAEYEQYF	TGCAGTGCCGCCGAGTACGAGCAGTACTTC
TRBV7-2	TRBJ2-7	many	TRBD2	CASSLSGSFYEQYF	TGTGCCAGCAGCTTAAGCGGGAGCTTTTACGAGCAGTACTTC
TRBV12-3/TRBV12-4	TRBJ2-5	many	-	CASSLAWEWETQYF	TGTGCCAGCAGTTTAGCCTGGGAATGGGAGACCCAGTACTTC
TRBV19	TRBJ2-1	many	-	CASSPDRSANEQFF	TGTGCCAGTAGTCCAGACAGGAGCGCCAATGAGCAGTTCTTC
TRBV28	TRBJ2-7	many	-	CASTGQVPHEQYF	TGTGCCAGCACAGGGCAGGTCCCCCACGAGCAGTACTTC
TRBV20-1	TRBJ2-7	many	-	CSARDGRASSYEQYF	TGCAGTGCTAGAGATGGAAGGGCCAGCTCCTACGAGCAGTACTTC
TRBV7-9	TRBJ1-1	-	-	CASSPLVTEAFF	TGTGCCAGCAGCCCACTAGTGACTGAAGCTTTCTTT
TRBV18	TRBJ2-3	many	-	CASSSYRDTYKSTDTQYF	TGTGCCAGCTCATCGTACCGGGACACCTATAAGAGCACAGATACGCAGTATTTT
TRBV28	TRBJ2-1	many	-	CASSFKQGGGALSYNEQFF	TGTGCCAGCAGTTTCAAGCAAGGAGGGGGCGCTTTGTCCTACAATGAGCAGTTCTTC
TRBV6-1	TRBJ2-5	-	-	CASSPPGPGWEKTQYF	TGTGCCAGCTCCCCCCCCGGCCCCGGGTGGGAGAAGACCCAGTACTTC
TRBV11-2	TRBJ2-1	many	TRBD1	CASSPRGTGVLYEQFF	TGTGCCAGCAGCCCTAGGGGGACAGGGGTGTTGTATGAGCAGTTCTTC
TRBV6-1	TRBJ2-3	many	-	CASSVEAGSTDTQYF	TGTGCCAGCAGTGTGGAGGCGGGAAGCACAGATACGCAGTATTTT
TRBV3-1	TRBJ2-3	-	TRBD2	CASSQLAGVNTDTQYF	TGTGCCAGCAGCCAACTAGCGGGAGTGAACACAGATACGCAGTATTTT
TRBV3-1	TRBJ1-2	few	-	CASSQISRDGYTF	TGTGCCAGCAGCCAGATTTCCCGAGATGGCTACACCTTC
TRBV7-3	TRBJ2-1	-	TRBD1	CASSLSDRSSYNEQFF	TGTGCCAGCAGCCTCTCGGACAGGAGCTCCTACAATGAGCAGTTCTTC
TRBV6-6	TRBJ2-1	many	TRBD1	CASSYSTTGVYNEQFF	TGTGCCAGCAGTTACTCGACGACAGGGGTTTACAATGAGCAGTTCTTC
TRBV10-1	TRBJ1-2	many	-	CASSEIRFWGSVGGYTF	TGCGCCAGCAGTGAGATCCGCTTTTGGGGGAGTGTGGGCGGCTACACCTTC
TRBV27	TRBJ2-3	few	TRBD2	CASSLYSGSADTQYF	TGTGCCAGCAGTTTGTATAGCGGGAGCGCAGATACGCAGTATTTT
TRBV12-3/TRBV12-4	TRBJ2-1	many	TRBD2	CASSLSHGTSLDEQFF	TGTGCCAGCAGTTTATCCCACGGGACTAGCCTGGATGAGCAGTTCTTC
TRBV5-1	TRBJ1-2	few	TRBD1	CASSDLAGTGVYTF	TGCGCCAGCAGCGACTTGGCCGGGACAGGTGTCTACACCTTC
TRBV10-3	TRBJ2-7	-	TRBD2	CAISESPSGYYEQYF	TGTGCCATCAGTGAGTCCCCTAGCGGGTACTACGAGCAGTACTTC
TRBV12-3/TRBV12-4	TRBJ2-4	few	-	CASSSPGATAKNIQYF	TGTGCCAGCAGTTCACCCGGGGCTACAGCCAAAAACATTCAGTACTTC
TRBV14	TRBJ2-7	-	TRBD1	CASSQDRTGQISYEQYF	TGTGCCAGCAGCCAAGATAGGACAGGGCAGATCTCCTACGAGCAGTACTTC
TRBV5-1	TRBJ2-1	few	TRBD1	CASSETGTGGTDEQFF	TGCGCCAGCAGCGAAACCGGGACAGGAGGGACGGATGAGCAGTTCTTC
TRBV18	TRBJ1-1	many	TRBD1	CASSPPNPGQGFEAFF	TGTGCCAGCTCGCCTCCCAACCCGGGACAGGGATTTGAAGCTTTCTTT
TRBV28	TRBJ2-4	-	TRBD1	CASSSTGTGKVIQYF	TGTGCCAGCAGTTCGACCGGGACAGGGAAAGTCATTCAGTACTTC
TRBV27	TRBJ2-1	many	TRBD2	CASSLLWTSVYNEQFF	TGTGCCAGCAGTTTACTGTGGACTAGCGTCTACAATGAGCAGTTCTTC
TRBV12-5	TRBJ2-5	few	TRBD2	CASGRTSRPAETQYF	TGTGCTAGTGGTCGGACTAGCCGCCCCGCGGAGACCCAGTACTTC
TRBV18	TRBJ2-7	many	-	CASSPTTGRHEQYF	TGTGCCAGCTCACCAACCACAGGGCGGCACGAGCAGTACTTC
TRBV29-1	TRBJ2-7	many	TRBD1	CSGGQTFYEQYF	TGCAGCGGGGGACAGACGTTCTACGAGCAGTACTTC
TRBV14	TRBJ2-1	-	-	CASTWGLNNEQFF	TGTGCCAGCACCTGGGGGTTAAACAATGAGCAGTTCTTC
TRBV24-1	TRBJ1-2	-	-	CATRPTGSEEGYTF	TGTGCCACCAGGCCAACAGGCTCGGAGGAAGGCTACACCTTC
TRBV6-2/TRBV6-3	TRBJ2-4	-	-	CASSYSTNLAKNIQYF	TGTGCCAGCAGTTACTCTACAAATCTAGCCAAAAACATTCAGTACTTC
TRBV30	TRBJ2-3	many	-	CAWSLPPTDTQYF	TGTGCCTGGAGCCTCCCTCCGACAGATACGCAGTATTTT
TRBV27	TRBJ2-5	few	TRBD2	CASRPLAGGGETQYF	TGTGCCAGCAGACCTCTAGCGGGAGGTGGAGAGACCCAGTACTTC
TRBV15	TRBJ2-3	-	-	CATSRVGRDTDTQYF	TGTGCCACCAGCAGAGTAGGGAGAGACACAGATACGCAGTATTTT
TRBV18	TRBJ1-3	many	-	CASSSARGTGNTIYF	TGTGCCAGCTCGTCCGCTCGGGGGACTGGAAACACCATATATTTT
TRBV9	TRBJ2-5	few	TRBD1	CASSPQDRKETQYF	TGTGCCAGCAGCCCACAGGACAGGAAAGAGACCCAGTACTTC